Listed below are T cell receptor beta chains from one sample, sequenced in a study of blood T cells in healthy people across ages. TCRdb ran MiXCR on the 5' RACE reads and lists one entry per CDR3 protein. The data show some 700,000 distinct CDR3 sequences, with about 24% seen just once and about 20% held by the top ten. Sequenced input: blood. The receptors shown here come from a man between 65 and 80 years old in good health. The CDR3 runs from the conserved cysteine through the conserved F or W. D genes are given only for firm matches. Clone size, where shown, is once, few, many, or a class for clones that have expanded.

>.|.|TRBV7-9|TRBJ2-3
TGTGCCAGCAGCTTTAGCGGCCACACAGATACGCAGTATTTT
CASSFSGHTDTQYF
>few|.|TRBV5-1|TRBJ2-3
TGCGCCAGCAGCCGATCCATGTTGGGGGGAGGCACAGATACGCAGTATTTT
CASSRSMLGGGTDTQYF
>few|.|TRBV3-1|TRBJ1-3
TGTGCCAGCAGCCAAGATCTAGGGGCTCAAAACACCATATATTTT
CASSQDLGAQNTIYF
>.|.|TRBV20-1|TRBJ2-7
TGCAGTGCTAGAGTAGTCCAGTACGAGCAGTACTTC
CSARVVQYEQYF
>few|.|TRBV10-2|TRBJ2-3
TGCGCCAGCAGTATAATACAGGGAACGAGAGATACGCAGTATTTT
CASSIIQGTRDTQYF
>.|.|TRBV5-1|TRBJ2-3
TGCGCCAGCAGCTTGGCCGGCTCGGGGAGCACTAGCACAGATACGCAGTATTTT
CASSLAGSGSTSTDTQYF
>.|TRBD1|TRBV7-2|TRBJ2-5
TGTGCCAGCAGCTTAAAGGGCAGGGGGAGTTGGGAAGAGACCCAGTACTTC
CASSLKGRGSWEETQYF
>.|TRBD2|TRBV27|TRBJ2-2
TGTGCCAGCAGAAGTAGCGGGAGGGCCGTCGGGGAGCTGTTTTTT
CASRSSGRAVGELFF
>few|.|TRBV6-2/TRBV6-3|TRBJ2-1
TGTGCCAGCAGTTTTCGCCGGGATCCGATCAACAATGAGCAGTTCTTC
CASSFRRDPINNEQFF
>few|.|TRBV9|TRBJ2-2
TGTGCCAGCAGCGTAGGGTGGGCATCAAACACCGGGGAGCTGTTTTTT
CASSVGWASNTGELFF
>few|.|TRBV5-1|TRBJ1-6
TGCGCCAGCAGCTTGCTCAGAAATAAGGATTCACCCCTCCACTTT
CASSLLRNKDSPLHF
>.|.|TRBV19|TRBJ2-1
TGTGCCAGTAGTATCCCTACTAGTTTCGATGAGCAGTTCTTC
CASSIPTSFDEQFF
>.|.|TRBV24-1|TRBJ2-1
TGTGCCACCAGTGAGGGGGGGCCCTACAATGAGCAGTTCTTC
CATSEGGPYNEQFF
>.|TRBD2|TRBV3-1|TRBJ2-3
TGTGCCAGCAGCCAGACGGCTAGCGGGGGCCCGGATACGCAGTATTTT
CASSQTASGGPDTQYF
>.|TRBD2|TRBV12-3/TRBV12-4|TRBJ2-1
TGTGCCAGCTCCGGGACTAGGATATACAATGAGCAGTTCTTC
CASSGTRIYNEQFF
>.|TRBD1|TRBV12-3/TRBV12-4|TRBJ2-7
TGTGCCAGCAGTGACCCGGGACAGGGACTCTACGAGCAGTACTTC
CASSDPGQGLYEQYF
>.|.|TRBV20-1|TRBJ2-3
TGCAGTGCTAGAGATTGTGGATTCACAGATACGCAGTATTTT
CSARDCGFTDTQYF